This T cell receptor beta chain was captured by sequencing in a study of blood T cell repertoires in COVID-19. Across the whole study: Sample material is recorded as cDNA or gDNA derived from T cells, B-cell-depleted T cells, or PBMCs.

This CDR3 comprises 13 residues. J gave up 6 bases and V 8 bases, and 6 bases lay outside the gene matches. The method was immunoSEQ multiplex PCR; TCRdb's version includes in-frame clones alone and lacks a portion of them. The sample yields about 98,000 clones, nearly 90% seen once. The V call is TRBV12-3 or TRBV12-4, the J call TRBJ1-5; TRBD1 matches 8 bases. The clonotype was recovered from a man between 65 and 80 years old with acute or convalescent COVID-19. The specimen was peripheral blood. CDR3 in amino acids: CASSTGVRQPQHF. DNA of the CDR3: TGTGCCAGCTCGACAGGGGTGCGTCAGCCCCAGCATTTT.